Included here is one T cell receptor (beta chain) sequence, with context. Sequenced by immunoSEQ multiplex PCR; TCRdb stores in-frame clones only, minus some. The repertoire holds about 160,000 clones, about 86% seen once, with about a tenth in the top ten. The data originate from a study of blood T cell repertoires in COVID-19. V was pared by 5 bases and J by 10 bases, with 9 bases between. Germline V gives CDR1 MDHEN, CDR2 SYDVKM. The CDR3 is 11 residues long. This sequence originates from a woman in her 70s with COVID-19, enrolled during active disease. Sequencing was carried out using peripheral blood. The gene calls are TRBV28 and TRBJ1-5; D not certain. The CDR3, as DNA: TGTGCCAGCAGTACGGGTCAACCCCAGCATTTT. This encodes CASSTGQPQHF.